This T cell receptor (beta chain) was sequenced in a study of blood T cells in healthy people across ages. The second PCR ran roughly 7 to 12 cycles with a sample-barcoded 5' primer and J-beta primers. TCRdb re-called the 5' RACE reads with MiXCR, one entry per CDR3 protein. The repertoire includes some 700,000 distinct CDR3 sequences, more than 40% of them detected once, and 20% to 25% sits in the top ten. Extraction yielded at least 5 micrograms of total RNA per sample. Sequenced input: blood. This sequence was found in a woman aged 55-75 years in good health.

Here the CDR3 DNA reads TGTGCCAGCCAGAACAGGGACTCCTACGAGCAGTACTTC. Translated: CASQNRDSYEQYF. The chain links TRBV12-3 or TRBV12-4 to TRBJ2-7; tentative D call: TRBD1 (6 bases). V gave up 8 bases and J gave up 0 bases, with 11 bases separating them. The CDR3 consists of 13 residues.